Sequencing of this T cell receptor beta chain was carried out in a study of CD8+ T cells in alopecia areata. Study-level background: Each day, treated patients took oral tofacitinib twice, at 5 to 10 mg per dose. Tofacitinib treatment spanned 6 to 18 months, with 6 months off drug afterward.

Germline CDR1 reads SGHVS; CDR2 reads FQNEAQ. V lost 7 bases and J lost 2, with 21 bases in between. The CDR3 covers 16 residues. Sequencing templates came from extracted RNA that was reverse transcribed into cDNA. Produced via immunoSEQ multiplex PCR; TCRdb's table is partial and in-frame only. The table lists 170,000 or so clones, about three fifths of them singletons. Treatment in this sample: oral pan-JAK inhibitor, 5-10 mg twice daily. V and J are TRBV7-8 and TRBJ2-7, with D perhaps TRBD2 (6 bases). The receptor was derived from a human donor with alopecia areata. Sequenced material: CD8+ T cells sorted from blood, taken at week 24, from a patient treated with tofacitinib. The CDR3 DNA follows: TGTGCCAGCACCCTACGGGGGATGCAGAGCGCCTACGAGCAGTACTTC. This codes for CASTLRGMQSAYEQYF.